This record looks at one T cell receptor (beta chain) sequence and its context. This CDR3 region has 13 residues. Trimming shortened V by 4 bases and J by 8 bases, and 13 bases separated the two germline ends. CDR1 is SGHRS, CDR2 YFSETQ, per germline. This sample is drawn from a study of technical replicates of blood from several donors. TCRdb's copy holds only in-frame clones and misses some; the assay was immunoSEQ multiplex PCR. Of around 68,000 clones in the sample, about 97% were seen once. The J gene is TRBJ1-5, the V gene TRBV5-1; no definite D call. Specimen: T cells isolated from PBMCs. The sequence was collected from a human donor in good health. CDR3 nucleotide sequence: TGCGCCAGCAGCAAACGACCCGGGGAGCCCCAGCATTTT. This translates into CASSKRPGEPQHF.